Listed here are 8 T cell receptor beta chains from one sample, sequenced in a study of T cell repertoires in cytomegalovirus infection. TCRdb passed the reads through MiXCR, listing each CDR3 protein once. This sample has more than 75,000 distinct CDR3 sequences, with around 3.4% found just once. Sequencing was carried out using PBMCs. These TCRs come from a human donor in good health (CMV status not recorded). Some clones in this sample may be carry-over from other donors' samples.

This clonotype was detected many times. The chain couples TRBV6-1 to TRBJ1-1, with a tentative D call TRBD1 (5 bases). Germline V gene lookup returns CDR1 MNHNS and CDR2 SASEGT. The CDR3 sequence is 12 residues long. V was cut by 6 bases and J by 11 bases, with 16 bases left in between. The CDR3 nucleotides are TGTGCCAGCAGGGACGAAGGGGTGAGGGCTTTCTTT. It is translated as CASRDEGVRAFF.

At least ten counts were recorded for this clonotype. The chain joins TRBV2 to TRBJ2-5; D is perhaps TRBD2 (5 bases). The CDR3 is made up of 12 amino acids. The V gene's germline CDR1 is SNHLY and CDR2 FYNNEI. V lost 5 bases and J lost 4, with 8 bases in between. CDR3: CASSSEGETQYF. Written as DNA, the CDR3 is TGTGCCAGCAGTTCCGAGGGAGAGACCCAGTACTTC.

This clonotype was counted many times. At one end the junction does not follow the germline gene, possibly because of a read error. This sequence joins TRBV5-1 and TRBJ2-1; 8 positions agree with TRBD1. Germline CDR1 SGHRS, CDR2 YFSETQ. This CDR3 has 15 residues. The CDR3 nucleotides read TGTGCTAGCAGCTTAGGACAGGGCTCCTACAATGAGCAGTTCTTC. Amino acid sequence: CASSLGQGSYNEQFF.

At least ten counts were recorded for this clonotype. The chain is built from TRBV7-2 and TRBJ2-3; 11 bases are a match to TRBD2. Trimming at V came to 3 bases and at J to 3 bases, leaving 8 bases not matched to a gene. The length of the CDR3 is 17 residues. Germline CDR1 SGHTA, CDR2 FQGNSA. The CDR3 nucleotides read TGTGCCAGCAGCTTGTATCTAGCGGGGGGATCGACAGATACGCAGTATTTT. Translated, it gives CASSLYLAGGSTDTQYF.

The table lists this clonotype with many counts. This rearrangement joins TRBV20-1 to TRBJ2-3, with D maybe TRBD1 (5 bases). Trimming removed 4 bases from V and 6 bases from J, with 17 bases in between. The CDR3 sequence is 14 residues long. Germline CDR1 and CDR2: DFQATT and SNEGSKA (reference sequence). CDR3 nucleotide sequence: TGCAGTGCTAACTTCAAGGGGCGGCGGGATACGCAGTATTTT. Protein product: CSANFKGRRDTQYF.

This clonotype showed up many times. Sequence at one end of the junction differs from germline and may be a read error. This sequence joins TRBV5-5 and TRBJ2-1, with 9 bases that match TRBD2. CDR1 is SGHKS and CDR2 is YYEKEE in the germline V gene (reference sequence). The CDR3 extends over 16 amino acids. The CDR3 DNA sequence: TGTGTCAGCAGCTTGGAGGGCGGGGGGGGGATCAATGAGCAGTTCTTC. Its protein is CVSSLEGGGGINEQFF. Full variable domain (missing parts from reference TRBV5-5 and TRBJ2-1): DAGVTQSPTHLIKTRGQQVTLRCSPISGHKSVSWYQQVLGQGPQFIFQYYEKEERGRGNFPDRFSARQFPNYSSELNVNALLLGDSALYLCVSSLEGGGGINEQFFGPGTRLTVL.

This clonotype was observed many times. The rearrangement joins TRBV7-9 to TRBJ2-7, with 9 bases lining up with TRBD1. CDR3 length: 15 residues. The germline V gene encodes CDR1 SEHNR and CDR2 FQNEAQ (reference sequence). V was clipped by 4 bases and J by 6 bases; unmatched bases: 10. This chain's CDR3 is CASSSYRGHRGEQYF. Written as DNA, the CDR3 is TGTGCCAGCAGCTCATACAGGGGGCATCGGGGCGAGCAGTACTTC.

This clonotype was seen repeatedly, ten times or more. The V gene is TRBV6-2 or TRBV6-3, the J gene TRBJ2-7; 7 nucleotides agree with TRBD1. The CDR3 has 15 residues. Germline CDR1 MNHEY, CDR2 SVGEGT. V gave up 4 bases and J gave up 4 bases; unmatched junction bases: 10. In nucleotides, the CDR3 is TGTGCCAGCAGTTCGTTGAGGACAGGAGATTACGAGCAGTACTTC. This encodes CASSSLRTGDYEQYF.